In its sample, the clone carrying this T cell receptor beta chain was seen a few times. Its antigen is undetermined. This record comes from a study of T cell responses to AZD1222 COVID-19 vaccine. General observations from the study: Only a handful of AZD1222 recipients, roughly 6 in all, had baseline seropositivity. Regions 160-218 and 743-854 held dominance among vaccine-associated CD4 TCRs, which spanned spike. Rises in breadth and depth of Spike-specific TCRs came after two AZD1222 doses.

The CDR3 loop spans 12 amino acids. V was clipped by 2 bases and J by 5 bases, with 7 bases between them. Germline V gene sequence: CDR1 ENHRY, CDR2 SYGVKD. Using immunoSEQ multiplex PCR, the repertoire was profiled, and TCRdb retains in-frame clones only, with some absent. Found here are tens of thousands of clones, more than 75% of them singletons; the top ten hold approximately 21%. The sequence was collected from an adult in good health. The V gene is TRBV10-3, the J gene TRBJ2-7; D uncertain. Sequenced material: peripheral blood, taken on day 0 of AZD1222 vaccination. CDR3 DNA: TGTGCCATCAGTGAGCGCCAAAACGAGCAGTACTTC. It yields the protein CAISERQNEQYF.